This T cell receptor (beta chain) comes out of a study of blood T cell repertoires in COVID-19. With 5 bases removed from V and 4 bases from J, the gap between germline ends came to 9 bases. The germline gives CDR1 SGHTA, CDR2 FQGTGA. The CDR3 length is 13 residues. TCRdb's copy holds only in-frame clones and misses some; the assay was immunoSEQ multiplex PCR. This sample carries roughly 250,000 clones, around 88% of them seen once, and the ten largest clones take 3.3%. The sample consisted of PBMCs or T cells enriched from blood (not recorded which). The J gene is TRBJ2-1, the V gene TRBV7-3, with a tentative D call TRBD1 (5 bases). The origin of this receptor is a woman aged 35 to 49 with acute COVID-19. This CDR3 is CASSPNRYNEQFF. For the CDR3, the DNA is TGTGCCAGCAGCCCGAACAGGTACAATGAGCAGTTCTTC.